This passage covers 18 T cell receptor beta chains from one sample sequenced in a study of T cell clonality in common variable immunodeficiency. Data came from immunoSEQ multiplex PCR; TCRdb stores just in-frame clones and leaves some out. The sample includes about 52,000 clones, none of them occurring once. What was sequenced was peripheral blood mononuclear cells. The receptors were sampled from a person aged 18-70 years in good health.

This clone showed up many times. The sequence runs out 3 residues before the end of the CDR3; the remainder is reconstructed from the germline J gene. The rearrangement uses TRBV6-2 or TRBV6-3 and TRBJ2-3; 8 nucleotides agree with TRBD2. V lost 6 bases and J lost 0; bases outside the gene matches: 11. Looked up from germline, CDR1 is MNHEY and CDR2 is SVGEGT. The CDR3 is 17 residues long. The DNA read from the CDR3 is TGTGCCAGCAGCAGGACTAGCCAATCCAGTAGCACAGATACG. This sequence encodes CASSRTSQSSSTDT. The whole CDR3 sequence reads CASSRTSQSSSTDTQYF.

This clone was counted ten times or more. A read error may account for a junction end that differs from germline. The read halts 3 residues ahead of the CDR3 end, with the missing end drawn from the germline J gene. The rearrangement links TRBV4-2 to TRBJ2-3; no reliable D call. In germline, CDR1 is LGHNA, CDR2 YNFKEQ. The CDR3 extends over 14 amino acids. Partial CDR3 DNA: TGCGCCAGCAGCCAGAACCTATACACAGATACG. Its protein is CASSQNLYTDT. The full CDR3 reads CASSQNLYTDTQYF.

This clone was seen ten or more times. The CDR3 end is not reached by the read, which stops 3 residues before it; the germline J gene fills it in. The rearrangement uses TRBV19 and TRBJ1-1; D call uncertain. The CDR3 is 13 amino acids. Between the trimmed V and J ends, which lost 6 bases and 3 bases, there was a span of 11 bases. The germline CDR1 and CDR2 sequences are LNHDA and SQIVND (reference sequence). The CDR3 bases that were read are TGTGCCAGTAGCGGGGAGCCCCACACTGAA. Amino acid sequence: CASSGEPHTE. Given in full, the CDR3 is CASSGEPHTEAFF.

This clone was observed at least ten times. With the read ending 3 residues before the CDR3 end, the germline J gene is used to fill in that end. Other DNA sequences from this sample encode an identical CDR3 as well. This chain links TRBV19 with TRBJ2-1, with D perhaps TRBD1 or TRBD2 (5 bases each). The V and J ends lost 5 bases and 4 bases respectively, with 9 bases between them. Germline CDR1 reads LNHDA; CDR2 reads SQIVND (reference sequence). This CDR3 region has 13 residues. The sequenced CDR3 bases are TGTGCCAGTAGTCCGAGGGGATACAATGAG. It is translated as CASSPRGYNE. The complete CDR3 protein is CASSPRGYNEQFF.

This clone was seen only a few times. The read falls 3 residues short of the CDR3 end, and the missing part is taken from the germline J gene. The V and J genes are TRBV5-6 and TRBJ1-1; D unclear. Germline CDR1 SGHDT, CDR2 YYEEEE. The V end was cut by 0 bases, the J end by 1 base, with 4 bases between. This CDR3 region has 13 residues. The CDR3 DNA, read in part, is TGTGCCAGCAGCTTGGCAGGGAACACTGAA. Its translation is CASSLAGNTE. The complete CDR3 sequence is CASSLAGNTEAFF.

This clone came up many times. CDR3 sequence reads: CASSYQGVEQYF. CDR3 DNA, as far as it was read: TGTGCCAGCAGTTACCAGGGGGTCGAG. This chain joins TRBV6-2 or TRBV6-3 and TRBJ2-7; 7 bases line up with TRBD1. The CDR3 extends 3 residues past the end of the read, so its final part is completed from the germline J gene. This CDR3 spans 12 amino acids. V lost 2 bases to trimming and J lost 6 bases; unmatched junction nucleotides: 1. Germline values: CDR1 MNHEY, CDR2 SVGEGT.

This clone has at least ten counts. Coverage ceases 3 residues before the CDR3 finishes, and the germline J gene fills in the end. The chain employs TRBV19 and TRBJ2-7, with 15 bases matching TRBD2. Per the germline V gene, CDR1 is LNHDA and CDR2 is SQIVND (reference sequence). The CDR3 length is 18 residues. With 9 bases clipped from V and 4 bases from J, the junction kept 16 bases outside the gene matches. The CDR3 sequence is CASGGLAGGLPDPYEQYF. CDR3 DNA, as far as it was read: TGTGCCAGCGGAGGACTAGCGGGAGGGCTGCCAGACCCATACGAG.

This clone has more than one count but fewer than ten. The DNA ends 3 residues before the CDR3 does, and the rest of the CDR3 is filled in from the germline J gene. The chain links TRBV5-5 to TRBJ1-1, with a tentative D call TRBD1 (5 bases). Germline CDR1 and CDR2: SGHKS and YYEKEE (reference sequence). CDR3 length: 13 residues. Deletions cut 2 bases from V and 1 base from J, with 6 bases between. CDR3 bases read: TGTGCCAGCAGCTTCGGACAGAACACTGAA. Protein product: CASSFGQNTE. The whole CDR3 is CASSFGQNTEAFF.

This clone was observed at least ten times. The read terminates 3 residues before the CDR3 end, so the remaining end is supplied by the germline J gene. The rearrangement links TRBV7-9 to TRBJ2-7, with a tentative D call TRBD1 (5 bases). Trimming removed 5 bases from V and 2 bases from J, with 7 bases in between. Germline CDR1 reads SEHNR; CDR2 reads FQNEAQ (reference sequence). The CDR3 is 12 amino acids. The CDR3 sequence: CASSGATYEQYF. Incomplete CDR3 DNA: TGTGCCAGCAGCGGGGCGACCTACGAG.

This clone came up many times. The read terminates 3 residues ahead of where the CDR3 ends, so the germline J gene completes it. The V gene is TRBV20-1, the J gene TRBJ2-1; TRBD1 matches at 9 bases. Per germline, CDR1 DFQATT and CDR2 SNEGSKA (reference sequence). V lost 1 base and J lost 3; bases outside the gene matches: 19. CDR3 length: 20 amino acids. CDR3 protein: CSARGIEDRGRFVDYNEQFF. The sequenced CDR3 bases are TGCAGTGCTAGAGGTATTGAGGACAGGGGTCGGTTTGTAGACTACAATGAG.

About this clone: Read data end 3 residues before the CDR3 end; the end is taken from the germline J gene. This chain links TRBV7-9 with TRBJ2-5, with 11 bases identical to TRBD2. This CDR3 has 14 residues. The germline V gene encodes CDR1 SEHNR and CDR2 FQNEAQ (reference sequence). The trim removed 5 bases at V and 4 bases at J, leaving 3 bases unmatched. The sequenced part of the CDR3 DNA is TGTGCCAGCAGCCCCACTAGCGGGGGAGAGACC. Translated, it gives CASSPTSGGET. In full, the CDR3 is CASSPTSGGETQYF. The whole variable domain, filled in from reference TRBV7-9 and TRBJ2-5, reads DTGVSQNPRHKITKRGQNVTFRCDPISEHNRLYWYRQTLGQGPEFLTYFQNEAQLEKSRLLSDRFSAERPKGSFSTLEIQRTEQGDSAMYLCASSPTSGGETQYFGPGTRLLVL.

At least ten counts were recorded for this clone. The sequence runs out 3 residues before the end of the CDR3; the remainder is reconstructed from the germline J gene. The chain combines TRBV10-3 with TRBJ2-1; TRBD2 matches at 8 bases. V lost 8 bases and J lost 5; bases outside the gene matches: 11. Germline V gene lookup returns CDR1 ENHRY and CDR2 SYGVKD. The CDR3 runs to 15 residues. The part of the CDR3 DNA that was read is TGTGCCATCCCGGGGGGGGCCCCCCCGAACAATGAG. As protein: CAIPGGAPPNNE. The whole CDR3 region reads CAIPGGAPPNNEQFF.

This clone was seen at least ten times. With the read ending 3 residues before the CDR3 end, the germline J gene is used to fill in that end. The chain has TRBV2 and TRBJ2-3; tentatively, D is TRBD1 (6 bases). This CDR3 has 13 residues. Germline CDR1 and CDR2: SNHLY and FYNNEI. Trimming removed 8 bases at V and 5 bases at J, with 14 bases between. The sequenced CDR3 bases are TGTGCCAGCCGGCAGGGGTATGTAGATACG. Translating gives CASRQGYVDT. The whole CDR3 protein reads CASRQGYVDTQYF. The variable domain in full, with the rest retrieved from reference TRBV2 and TRBJ2-3, is EPEVTQTPSHQVTQMGQEVILRCVPISNHLYFYWYRQILGQKVEFLVSFYNNEISEKSEIFDDQFSVERPDGSNFTLKIRSTKLEDSAMYFCASRQGYVDTQYFGPGTRLTVL.

A few counts support this clone. The read terminates 3 residues before the CDR3 end, so the remaining end is supplied by the germline J gene. The chain couples TRBV7-9 to TRBJ2-1; unclear D gene. Trimming shortened V by 5 bases and J by 0 bases, and 11 bases separated the two germline ends. Germline V gene lookup returns CDR1 SEHNR and CDR2 FQNEAQ (reference sequence). This CDR3 comprises 15 residues. CDR3 region: CASSRTESSYNEQFF. CDR3 DNA, as far as it was read: TGTGCCAGCAGCCGTACTGAGTCCTCCTACAATGAG.

This clone was seen at least ten times. The read gets to within 3 residues of the CDR3 end, and the germline J gene fills in the rest. This sequence joins TRBV5-1 and TRBJ2-3; 8 positions agree with TRBD1. The CDR3 is 15 residues long. CDR1 SGHRS and CDR2 YFSETQ come from the germline V gene. J was trimmed by 4 bases and V by 6 bases; bases with no gene match: 10. The CDR3 bases that were read are TGCGCCAGCACCCGGACAGGGAATGGCGCAGATACG. Encoded protein: CASTRTGNGADT. In full, the CDR3 is CASTRTGNGADTQYF. Full variable domain (missing parts from reference TRBV5-1 and TRBJ2-3): KAGVTQTPRYLIKTRGQQVTLSCSPISGHRSVSWYQQTPGQGLQFLFEYFSETQRNKGNFPGRFSGRQFSNSRSEMNVSTLELGDSALYLCASTRTGNGADTQYFGPGTRLTVL.

Concerning this clone itself: A read error may produce the germline difference seen at one junction end. The read finishes 3 residues shy of the CDR3 end, and the germline J gene is used to complete it. V usage is TRBV11-3 and J usage is TRBJ2-3, with D possibly TRBD1 on 6 matching bases. CDR3 size: 14 residues. Germline V gives CDR1 SGHNT, CDR2 YENEEA. CDR3 in amino acids: CASSLGGHTETQYF. CDR3 DNA (partial): TGTGCCAGCAGCTTAGGGGGACACACAGAGACG.

This clone occurred many times. The read comes to an end 3 residues before the CDR3 does, leaving the germline J gene to fill in the end. J is TRBJ1-4 and V is TRBV9; 7 bases agree with TRBD1. The trim removed 0 bases at V and 3 bases at J, leaving 2 bases unmatched. This CDR3 comprises 15 residues. CDR1 is SGDLS and CDR2 is YYNGEE in the germline V gene. The CDR3 here is CASSVVGQPNEKLFF. The CDR3 DNA, read in part, is TGTGCCAGCAGCGTAGTGGGACAGCCTAATGAAAAA.

This clone was picked up many times. The read terminates 3 residues before the CDR3 end, so the remaining end is supplied by the germline J gene. The V and J genes are TRBV7-2 and TRBJ2-5; 7 nucleotides align to TRBD2. The CDR3 runs 13 residues. Germline values: CDR1 SGHTA, CDR2 FQGNSA. J gave up 5 bases and V 1 base, and 1 base lay outside the gene matches. This chain's CDR3 is CASSLVGGETQYF. The CDR3 bases that were read are TGTGCCAGCAGCTTAGTGGGGGGGGAGACC.